This T cell receptor beta chain was sequenced in a study of blood T cell repertoires in COVID-19. Looking at the study overall: The origin of the acute and convalescent COVID-19 samples was the United States, Italy and Spain.

The CDR3 has 16 residues. Trimming removed 4 bases from V and 5 bases from J; junction bases left unmatched: 14. Per the germline V gene, CDR1 is KGHSH and CDR2 is LQKENI. Methods used by the authors: Cell counts per sample came from amplifying reference gene primers. Sequencing used immunoSEQ multiplex PCR; TCRdb keeps in-frame clones, though not all of them. V and J calls and clone size are given by that table; D and trimming were obtained from the DNA. This table has 150,000 to 180,000 clones, under 90% appearing once. Sample: peripheral blood. This chain links TRBV18 with TRBJ2-7; 7 positions agree with TRBD2. The receptor's source is a man aged 55-75 years with acute or convalescent COVID-19. The CDR3 spells CASSQEASGRPHEQYF. The CDR3 bases are TGTGCCAGCTCACAGGAGGCTAGCGGAAGACCCCACGAGCAGTACTTC.